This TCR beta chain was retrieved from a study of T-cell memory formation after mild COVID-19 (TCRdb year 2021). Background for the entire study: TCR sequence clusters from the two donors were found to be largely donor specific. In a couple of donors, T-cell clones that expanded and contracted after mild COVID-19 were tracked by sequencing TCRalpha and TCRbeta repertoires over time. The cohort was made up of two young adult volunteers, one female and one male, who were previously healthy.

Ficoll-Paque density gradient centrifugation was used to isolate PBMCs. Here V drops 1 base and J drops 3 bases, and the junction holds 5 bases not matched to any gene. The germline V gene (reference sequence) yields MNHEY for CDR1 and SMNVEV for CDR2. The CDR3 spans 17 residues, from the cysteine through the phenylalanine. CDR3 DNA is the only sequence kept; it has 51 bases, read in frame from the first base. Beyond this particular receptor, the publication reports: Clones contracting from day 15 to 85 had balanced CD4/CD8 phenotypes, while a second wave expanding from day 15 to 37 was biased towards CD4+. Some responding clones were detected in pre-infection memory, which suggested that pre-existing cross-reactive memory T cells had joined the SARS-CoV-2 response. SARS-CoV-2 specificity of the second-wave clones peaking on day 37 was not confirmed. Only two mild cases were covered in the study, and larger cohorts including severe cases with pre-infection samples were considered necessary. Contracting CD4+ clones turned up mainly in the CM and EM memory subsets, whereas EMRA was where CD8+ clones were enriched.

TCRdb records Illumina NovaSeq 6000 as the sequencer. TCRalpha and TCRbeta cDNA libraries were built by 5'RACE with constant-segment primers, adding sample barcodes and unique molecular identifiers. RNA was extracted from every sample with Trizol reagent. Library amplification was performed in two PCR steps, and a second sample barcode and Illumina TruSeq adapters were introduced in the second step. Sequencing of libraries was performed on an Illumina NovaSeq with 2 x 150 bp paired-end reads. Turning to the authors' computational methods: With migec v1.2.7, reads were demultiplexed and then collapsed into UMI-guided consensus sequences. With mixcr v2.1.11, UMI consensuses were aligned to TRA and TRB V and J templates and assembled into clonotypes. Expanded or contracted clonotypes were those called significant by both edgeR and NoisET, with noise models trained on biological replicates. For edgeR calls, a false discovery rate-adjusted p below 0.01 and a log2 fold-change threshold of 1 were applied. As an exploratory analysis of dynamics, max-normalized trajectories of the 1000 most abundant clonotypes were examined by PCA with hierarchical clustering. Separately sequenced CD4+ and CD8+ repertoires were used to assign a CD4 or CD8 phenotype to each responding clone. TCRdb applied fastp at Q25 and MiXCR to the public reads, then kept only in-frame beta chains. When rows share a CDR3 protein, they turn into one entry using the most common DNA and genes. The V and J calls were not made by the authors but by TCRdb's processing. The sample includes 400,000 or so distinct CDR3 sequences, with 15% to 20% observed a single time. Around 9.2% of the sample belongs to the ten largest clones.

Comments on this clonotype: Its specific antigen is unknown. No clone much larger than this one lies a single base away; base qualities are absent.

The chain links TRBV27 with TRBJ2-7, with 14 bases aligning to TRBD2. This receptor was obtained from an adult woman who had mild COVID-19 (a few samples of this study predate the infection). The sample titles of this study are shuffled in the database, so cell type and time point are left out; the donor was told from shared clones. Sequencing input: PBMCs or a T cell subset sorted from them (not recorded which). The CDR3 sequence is CASSLFRTSGRLYEQYF. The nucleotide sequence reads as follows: TGTGCCAGCAGTTTATTTCGGACTAGCGGGAGGCTCTACGAGCAGTACTTC.